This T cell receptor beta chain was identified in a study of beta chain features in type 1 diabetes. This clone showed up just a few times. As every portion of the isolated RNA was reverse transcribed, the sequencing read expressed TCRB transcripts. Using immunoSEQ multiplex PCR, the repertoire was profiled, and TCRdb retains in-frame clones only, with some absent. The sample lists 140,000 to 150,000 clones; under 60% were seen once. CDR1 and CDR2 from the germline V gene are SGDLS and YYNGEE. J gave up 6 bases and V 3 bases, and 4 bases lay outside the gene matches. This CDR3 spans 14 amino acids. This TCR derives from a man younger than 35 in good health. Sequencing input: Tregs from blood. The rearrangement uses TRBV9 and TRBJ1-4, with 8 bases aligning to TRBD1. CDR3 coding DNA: TGTGCCAGCAGCGACGACAGGGGAGATGAAAAACTGTTTTTT. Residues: CASSDDRGDEKLFF.